This passage covers 5 T cell receptor beta chains from one sample sequenced in a study of metastatic and nonmetastatic thyroid tumors (dated by TCRdb to 2020 to 2021). No treatment had been received by any patient before thyroid surgery. Libraries were prepared through PCR. TCRdb shows the sequencer as Illumina HiSeq 4000. In-frame beta chains were kept once TCRdb had trimmed the public reads at Q25 with fastp and called clones with MiXCR. This sample gives tens of thousands of clones in total; less than 4.5% of them show up just once. The leading ten clones occupy about 9.8% of the sample. Sample: blood. These receptors were collected from a female donor with papillary thyroid cancer or a benign thyroid nodule (not recorded which). Some clones in this sample may be carry-over from other donors' samples.

This clone was counted many times. This chain links TRBV3-1 with TRBJ2-7; the D call may be TRBD1 or TRBD2 (5 bases each). Germline CDR1 and CDR2: LGHDT and YNNKEL (reference sequence). V was trimmed by 3 bases and J by 0 bases, leaving 9 bases between them. This CDR3 has 14 residues. The CDR3 is CASSHRGSSYEQYF. The CDR3 region has the DNA TGTGCCAGCAGCCACCGGGGCAGCTCCTACGAGCAGTACTTC.

Concerning this clone: This may be a read error: a much more frequent sequence differs by one nucleotide. The rearrangement links TRBV3-1 to TRBJ1-1; possible D gene TRBD1, 6 bases. CDR3 length: 15 amino acids. Per the germline V gene, CDR1 is LGHDT and CDR2 is YNNKEL (reference sequence). The V end lost 5 bases, the J end lost 2 bases, and 15 bases lay between the germline ends. CDR3 nucleotide sequence: TGTGCCAGCAGCGGGGGGCGTCTAATAAACACTGAAGCTTTCTTT. Amino acid sequence: CASSGGRLINTEAFF.

This clone turned up a few times. The gene calls are TRBV5-1 and TRBJ1-2; 8 bases are shared with TRBD1. The CDR3 runs 15 residues. From germline, CDR1 is SGHRS and CDR2 YFSETQ. V lost 4 bases and J lost 4; bases outside the gene matches: 9. DNA for the CDR3: TGCGCCAGCAGCGGACAGGGCGGGGTCGGCTATGGCTACACCTTC. Encoded protein: CASSGQGGVGYGYTF.

This clone has a count of ten or more. V and J are TRBV2 and TRBJ1-1; D is unresolved. The CDR3 has 13 amino acids. Per the germline V gene, CDR1 is SNHLY and CDR2 is FYNNEI. Trimming took 7 bases from V and 0 from J, leaving 9 bases between them. The CDR3 region has the DNA TGTGCCAGCACAGAGGGAATGAACACTGAAGCTTTCTTT. It yields the protein CASTEGMNTEAFF.

In this sample, this clone turned up many times. The chain recombines TRBV30 with TRBJ2-2, with D perhaps given as TRBD1 or TRBD2 (5 bases each). This CDR3 region has 16 residues. V was trimmed by 2 bases and J by 7 bases, leaving 20 bases between them. Per germline, CDR1 GTSNPN and CDR2 SVGIG (reference sequence). CDR3 nucleotide sequence: TGTGCCTGGAGTCCGGACCTTGGGGGAGTTGGCGGGGAGCTGTTTTTT. Amino acid sequence: CAWSPDLGGVGGELFF.